This entry describes one T cell receptor beta chain. J was trimmed by 0 bases and V by 0 bases; bases with no gene match: 3. The CDR3 has 16 residues. CDR1 SGHRS and CDR2 YFSETQ come from the germline V gene. The data derive from a study of T cells in tumors and immune-related adverse events. TCRdb keeps only in-frame clones here, not all; method: immunoSEQ multiplex PCR. The data hold 2,000 to 2,500 clones, with around four fifths observed a single time. The origin of this receptor is a female donor with metastatic renal cell carcinoma. The source material was tumor tissue, sampled from a patient treated with anti-PD-1 therapy. The chain links TRBV5-1 to TRBJ2-1; 7 bases line up with TRBD1. CDR3 sequence reads: CASSLETGSSYNEQFF. The CDR3 DNA reads as TGCGCCAGCAGCTTGGAGACAGGGAGCTCCTACAATGAGCAGTTCTTC. The full variable domain, rest sourced from reference TRBV5-1 and TRBJ2-1, is KAGVTQTPRYLIKTRGQQVTLSCSPISGHRSVSWYQQTPGQGLQFLFEYFSETQRNKGNFPGRFSGRQFSNSRSEMNVSTLELGDSALYLCASSLETGSSYNEQFFGPGTRLTVL.